A selection of T cell receptor beta chains follows, all from one sample in a study of T cells after yellow fever vaccination. Via MiXCR, TCRdb re-called the 5' RACE reads, giving one row per CDR3 protein. The sample holds tens of thousands of distinct CDR3 sequences, over 6.5% seen once. Source: CD8+ T cells sorted from PBMCs, taken more than 40 days after the first yellow fever vaccination. These receptors were obtained from a young man who received the YFV17D yellow fever vaccine. Each CDR3 is given with its conserved first and last residue. D genes are given only for firm matches. Size tells how often a clone was seen (once, few, many) or the class of an expanded clone, and some rows leave it out.

abundance	j_gene	d_gene	v_gene	CDR3nt	CDR3aa
few	TRBJ1-5	TRBD1	TRBV12-3/TRBV12-4	TGTGCCAGCAGGAGATCGGGACAGGGGGGACAGCCCCAGCATTTT	CASRRSGQGGQPQHF
few	TRBJ2-1	-	TRBV19	TGTGCCAGTACCGCCGTGGGGGTAAACAATGAGCAGTTCTTC	CASTAVGVNNEQFF
many	TRBJ2-1	-	TRBV7-9	TGTGCCAGCAGCTTACTGGGGTCGAGGGTCAATGAGCAGTTCTTC	CASSLLGSRVNEQFF
few	TRBJ2-2	-	TRBV7-7	TGTGCCAGCAGCTATTCTAGGGCCGGGGAGCTGTTTTTT	CASSYSRAGELFF
many	TRBJ2-3	TRBD2	TRBV12-3/TRBV12-4	TGTGCCAGCATTGAGGGCATGGGGGGGGGCACAGATACGCAGTATTTT	CASIEGMGGGTDTQYF
many	TRBJ2-2	-	TRBV4-2	TGTGCCAGCAGCCGGAGGGGAGACACCGGGGAGCTGTTTTTT	CASSRRGDTGELFF
many	TRBJ2-1	TRBD2	TRBV5-6	TGTGCCAGCAGCTACACCGCGGGGGACTCCTACAATGAGCAGTTCTTC	CASSYTAGDSYNEQFF
-	TRBJ1-2	TRBD1	TRBV7-9	TGTGCCAGCAGCCGTGCAGGGGGCGATCGCTACACCTTC	CASSRAGGDRYTF
-	TRBJ2-1	-	TRBV29-1	TGCAGCGTTGAAGATCGGAGGGGCCAGGGTGAGCAGTTCTTC	CSVEDRRGQGEQFF
few	TRBJ2-1	-	TRBV3-1	TGTGCCAGCAGCCAAGGGATTATGTCCTACAATGAGCAGTTCTTC	CASSQGIMSYNEQFF
many	TRBJ2-3	TRBD1	TRBV5-1	TGCGCCAGCAGCTTCGATCCCGGGACAGGGGCGGATACGCAGTATTTT	CASSFDPGTGADTQYF
few	TRBJ2-7	-	TRBV7-9	TGTGCCAGCAGCAACCGGGACACACAGTCCTACGAGCAGTACTTC	CASSNRDTQSYEQYF
-	TRBJ1-3	-	TRBV20-1	TGCAGTGCTAGAGATCTGAGGGATACTGGAAACACCATATATTTT	CSARDLRDTGNTIYF
many	TRBJ2-2	-	TRBV4-3	TGCGCCAGCAGCCCTGGCCGGTGGCGCGGGGAGCTGTTTTTT	CASSPGRWRGELFF
many	TRBJ1-5	TRBD1	TRBV6-2/TRBV6-3	TGTGCCAGCAGTTACTCGGGACAGGGGGCGATTGAGCCCCAGCATTTT	CASSYSGQGAIEPQHF
few	TRBJ2-7	TRBD1	TRBV4-1	TGCGCCAGCAGCCAAGGACAGGGGGCGGGGGACGAGCAGTACTTC	CASSQGQGAGDEQYF
once	TRBJ2-2	-	TRBV6-2/TRBV6-3	TGTGCCAGCGGTTACGGGGAAGGGACCGGGGAGCTGTTTTTT	CASGYGEGTGELFF
few	TRBJ2-1	TRBD2	TRBV6-1	TGTGCCAGCAGCGAGGGACTAGCGGGGACAAATGAGCAGTTCTTC	CASSEGLAGTNEQFF
many	TRBJ2-2	-	TRBV6-1	TGTGCCAGCAGTGATCCGGTTACCCAAAACACCGGGGAGCTGTTTTTT	CASSDPVTQNTGELFF
many	TRBJ2-1	TRBD1	TRBV14	TGTGCCAGCAGCCCGGGACAGTTTATCACGTTCTTC	CASSPGQFITFF
-	TRBJ2-7	-	TRBV25-1	TGTGCCAGCAGTGCAGGGTCCGAGCAGTACTTC	CASSAGSEQYF
few	TRBJ2-1	TRBD2	TRBV30	TGTGCCTCAGTTAGCGGGGCCTACAATGAGCAGTTCTTC	CASVSGAYNEQFF
few	TRBJ2-5	-	TRBV25-1	TGTGCCAGCTCCAGAAAAGAGACCCAGTACTTC	CASSRKETQYF
many	TRBJ2-7	TRBD1	TRBV20-1	TGCAGTGCAGCCGGGACAGGGCTCGAGCAGTACTTC	CSAAGTGLEQYF